Following are 7 T cell receptor beta chains from one sample sequenced in a study of cytomegalovirus exposure and HLA in healthy donors. PCR amplification relied on 60 Vbeta primers (plus 13 Jbeta primers). Produced via immunoSEQ multiplex PCR; TCRdb's table is partial and in-frame only. The sample carries 150,000 to 160,000 clones, around 84% recorded once. The sequenced material came from PBMCs. The receptors come from a woman aged 40-49 years in good health and CMV-seropositive.

The gene calls are TRBV6-5 and TRBJ2-5; D may be TRBD2 (5 bases). With 4 bases removed from V and 7 bases from J, the gap between germline ends came to 13 bases. Germline CDR1 reads MNHEY; CDR2 reads SVGAGI. The CDR3 covers 13 residues. The CDR3 DNA follows: TGTGCCAGCAGTTTCGGACTCGTTGGGACCCAGTACTTC. As protein: CASSFGLVGTQYF.

The chain joins TRBV9 to TRBJ1-5, with a tentative D call TRBD1 (5 bases). Trimming shortened V by 3 bases and J by 10 bases, and 11 bases separated the two germline ends. CDR1 and CDR2 (germline): SGDLS, YYNGEE. The CDR3 consists of 12 residues. CDR3 sequence (DNA): TGTGCCAGCAGCGCTCAGGGCGGCCCCCAGCATTTT. As protein: CASSAQGGPQHF.

V gene TRBV5-1 combines with J gene TRBJ2-3; D remains unclear. Germline lookup yields CDR1 SGHRS and CDR2 YFSETQ. V was cut by 7 bases and J by 3 bases, with 3 bases left in between. This CDR3 is built from 10 residues. The CDR3 sequence: CASSTDTQYF. The CDR3 coding sequence is TGCGCCAGCTCTACAGATACGCAGTATTTT.

This chain uses TRBV19 with TRBJ1-1; D unclear. Germline lookup yields CDR1 LNHDA and CDR2 SQIVND (reference sequence). Trimming pared 3 bases from V and 6 bases from J, leaving 11 bases between. CDR3 length equals 13 residues. CDR3 coding DNA: TGTGCCAGTAGTATTGGCGTTAGCGCTGAAGCTTTCTTT. Protein: CASSIGVSAEAFF.

The rearrangement links TRBV10-3 to TRBJ2-5; no firm D call. V lost 2 bases to trimming and J lost 3 bases, with 4 bases between them. Germline V gene sequence: CDR1 ENHRY, CDR2 SYGVKD. CDR3 length equals 12 residues. The DNA of the CDR3 is TGTGCCATCAGTGAGGTAAAAGAGACCCAGTACTTC. Translated, it gives CAISEVKETQYF.

The CDR3 loop is CSAGNRAGYTF. The CDR3 nucleotides read TGCAGTGCTGGGAACAGGGCTGGCTACACCTTC. The gene calls are TRBV20-1 and TRBJ1-2; possibly TRBD1 for D (6 bases). Germline CDR1 DFQATT, CDR2 SNEGSKA (reference sequence). Trimming removed 5 bases from V and 7 bases from J, with 11 bases in between. The CDR3 is 11 amino acids.

The chain combines TRBV7-6 with TRBJ2-1; no clear D. The CDR3 consists of 16 residues. CDR1 and CDR2 from the germline V gene are SGHVS and FNYEAQ. V lost 2 bases to trimming and J lost 5 bases, with 16 bases between them. CDR3 region: CASSLIVAEVNNEQFF. The CDR3 nucleotides read TGTGCCAGCAGCTTAATCGTGGCAGAAGTAAACAATGAGCAGTTCTTC.